Sequencing of this T cell receptor (beta chain) was carried out in a study of response to subunit inactivated influenza vaccine. Points from the study as a whole: The authors proposed limited new T cell recruitment per seasonal influenza vaccination.

TCRdb processed the RT-PCR reads anew with MiXCR; each CDR3 protein has one entry. The sample lists approximately 170,000 distinct CDR3 sequences; over 13% were seen once. The germline V gene encodes CDR1 LGHNA and CDR2 YSLEER. The CDR3 is 15 amino acids. Trimming removed 4 bases from V and 0 bases from J, with 10 bases in between. This clonotype was picked up a small number of times. The antigen is undetermined. The specimen was CD8+ T cells sorted from PBMCs, collected about 5 days after vaccination. This chain uses TRBV4-3 with TRBJ2-1; D may be TRBD2 (6 bases). This clonotype was obtained from a man aged 50 to 60 who received an inactivated influenza vaccine. CDR3 sequence: CASSLDSGSYNEQFF. The CDR3, as DNA: TGCGCCAGCAGCCTGGATAGCGGCTCCTACAATGAGCAGTTCTTC.